The source of this T cell receptor (beta chain) is a study of blood T cell repertoires in COVID-19 (dated by TCRdb to about 2020). Regarding the complete study: Samples covering the acute and convalescent phases of COVID-19 were provided by collaborators in the United States, Italy and Spain. Sample metadata almost always included a de-identified subject ID, COVID-19 status, age in years and sex. Deeply sampled blood TCRbeta repertoires from subjects exposed to, actively infected with, or recovered from COVID-19 were included in the dataset. Where available, HLA class I and class II types were taken from metadata supplied by the sample provider and were not determined by assay-based typing. A freely available public database, intended as a resource for researchers studying the immune response to SARS-CoV-2, is where the repertoires were released. Samples came from the ongoing ImmuneRACE study (first 160 participants) plus 1,254 subjects from 6 global collaborators. The material from the prospective study consisted of cDNA or gDNA derived from T cells, B-cell-depleted T cells, or PBMCs. The paper's findings and limits, for the study overall: Clinical and demographic metadata were provided uncurated, with the amount varying by source and participant.

The immunoSEQ Assay, a bias-controlled multiplex PCR, was used to amplify TCRbeta CDR3 regions from genomic DNA. Processing in the source paper ran as follows. The number of nucleated cells in each sample was estimated from the amplification of reference gene primers within the assay. To quantify the absolute abundance of each unique TCRbeta CDR3 rearrangement, sequence reads were collapsed and filtered. Productive Simpson clonality was computed per sample as the square root of Simpson's diversity index over productive rearrangements. The immuneACCESS repertoire file appears here via TCRdb, limited to in-frame rearrangements. These files lack a portion of the clones; in checked studies, under half of the deficit traces to unresolved V genes, and the cause of the others is not known. V, J and clone size reflect that table, while D and trimming were determined from the DNA. The sample profile shows 200,000 to 300,000 clones; approximately 82% of them were found once. The leading ten clones occupy 1.9% of the sample.

Each collaborating institution followed its own protocols to collect whole blood in K2EDTA tubes. Collaborator samples were shipped for TCRbeta analysis as frozen whole blood, isolated PBMCs, or DNA extracted from either sample type. Points on this clone: The target of this receptor is not known. No clone much larger than this one lies a single base away; base qualities are absent.

This receptor was identified in a woman older than 75 with acute or convalescent COVID-19. What was sequenced was peripheral blood.

The DNA sequence is TGTGCCAGCAGGGGGGCAGGAAACACCATATATTTT. Translated, it gives CASRGAGNTIYF. The rearrangement combines TRBV3-1 (or the pseudogene TRBV3-2) with TRBJ1-3; TRBD1 is possibly the D segment (6 matching bases). At the junction V is shortened by 6 bases and J by 4 bases, with 7 bases in between. Including the terminal cysteine and phenylalanine, the CDR3 comprises 12 residues. Only the CDR3 region is kept as DNA, spanning 36 bases read in frame from base 1. The germline V gene (reference sequence) provides CDR1 LGHDT and CDR2 YNNKEL.